This T cell receptor (beta chain) derives from a study of tumor and adjacent non-tumor tissue in lung cancer. Overall study: Aged about 30 to 76 years, patients included roughly eleven men and a handful of women with stage I to III disease. On average, productive TCRbeta reads reached a few million per sample.

Broader study findings: Normal lung showed higher cumulative top 100 clone frequency than tumor.

Many counts were recorded for this clonotype. Antigen unknown. RNA was extracted from bulk tissue without any cell sorting. The normal lung tissue was taken more than 3 cm from the tumor edge. Donors were chemotherapy-naive, newly diagnosed lung cancer surgical patients in China, August–late 2014. Looked up from germline, CDR1 is SGHRS and CDR2 is YFSETQ. CDR3 length: 17 residues. Unmatched junction bases numbered 8, after V lost 0 bases and J lost 5 bases. TCRbeta libraries were built with three rounds of nested PCR, modified from ARM-PCR. In TCRdb, the multiplex PCR reads were re-called with MiXCR into one record per CDR3 protein. Of some 100,000 distinct CDR3 sequences in the sample, roughly three fifths were seen once.

The chain employs TRBV5-1 and TRBJ2-1; TRBD2 matches at 10 bases. This receptor was taken from a man aged 55 to 70 with non-small cell lung cancer. The sample comprised distant non-tumor lung tissue. CDR3 sequence: CASSLGGLAGGHNEQFF. The CDR3 nucleotides are TGCGCCAGCAGCTTGGGTGGATTAGCGGGAGGTCACAATGAGCAGTTCTTC.